This T cell receptor beta chain was sequenced during a study of blood T cells in healthy people across ages. General study findings and limits: Whereas aged donors had fewer naive CD4+ cells, long-lived donors had more of them and higher diversity.

Next came a second PCR, run for about 7 to 11 cycles, which used a sample-barcoded 5' primer along with a J-beta primer mix. TCRdb itself ran the 5' RACE reads through MiXCR, one entry per CDR3 protein. The sample contains about 1.5 million distinct CDR3 sequences, approximately 43% of which appear only once. This CDR3 contains 12 residues. The germline V and J ends were trimmed by 2 bases and 5 bases, with 3 bases remaining between them. About this clonotype: Its antigen is still unknown.

The sample taken for sequencing was blood. The rearrangement joins TRBV12-3 or TRBV12-4 to TRBJ1-4; D uncertain. The source is a woman between 18 and 29 years old in good health. This CDR3 is CASSLINEKLFF. The DNA for the CDR3 is TGTGCCAGCAGTTTAATAAATGAAAAACTGTTTTTT.